Below, 16 T cell receptor beta chains from the same sample are listed, as sequenced in a study of blood T cells in healthy people across ages. Alongside a J-beta primer mix, a sample-barcoded 5' primer served in a second PCR lasting 7 to 11 cycles. Via MiXCR, TCRdb re-called the 5' RACE reads, giving one row per CDR3 protein. The table lists approximately 400,000 distinct CDR3 sequences, roughly half of them singletons, with under 65% in the top ten. The sample comprised blood. These receptors all come from a man in his 60s in good health.

This rearrangement joins TRBV15 to TRBJ2-5; a possible D gene is TRBD2 (6 bases). The DNA matches TRBJ2-7 better at its end, which makes the J call doubtful. Germline V gene data show CDR1 as LNHNV and CDR2 as YYDKDF (reference sequence). The CDR3 totals 16 residues. The CDR3 DNA is TGTGCCACCAGCAGAGATCCGGGGACTTCTGGCTACGAGCAGTACTTC. Its translation: CATSRDPGTSGYEQYF.

In its sample, this clonotype was seen a few times. The chain couples TRBV20-1 to TRBJ2-7, with 7 bases that match TRBD2. The DNA end lines up better with TRBJ2-5; the J call may be wrong. In germline, CDR1 is DFQATT, CDR2 SNEGSKA (reference sequence). This CDR3 has 13 residues. CDR3 DNA: TGCAGTGCTGACGTCTGGGGAGGGAAGACCCAGTACTTC. It specifies CSADVWGGKTQYF.

This clonotype showed up many times. The CDR3 reads CSVEYDRETQYF. The CDR3 bases are TGCAGCGTTGAATACGATCGGGAGACCCAGTACTTC. The rearrangement uses TRBV29-1 and TRBJ2-5; D unresolved. The ends were cut back, 2 bases at V and 5 bases at J, with 9 bases in the middle. Germline CDR1 SQVTM, CDR2 ANQGSEA. The CDR3 consists of 12 residues.

This rearrangement joins TRBV28 to TRBJ2-3; tentatively, D is TRBD1 or TRBD2 (7 bases each). Trimming cost V 6 bases and J 7 bases, with 23 bases left between them. The CDR3 spans 16 residues. Germline lookup yields CDR1 MDHEN and CDR2 SYDVKM. Here the CDR3 reads CASRGGTAGTDNTQYF. CDR3 coding DNA: TGTGCCAGCAGGGGAGGGACAGCCGGGACTGATAATACGCAGTATTTT.

The chain couples TRBV10-3 to TRBJ1-1; D not certain. The germline V and J ends were trimmed by 2 bases and 4 bases, with 8 bases remaining between them. The CDR3 spans 13 residues. Looked up from germline, CDR1 is ENHRY and CDR2 is SYGVKD. The CDR3 bases are TGTGCCATCAGTGAGCGGTGGGGCACTGAAGCTTTCTTT. Amino acid sequence: CAISERWGTEAFF.

The chain has TRBV7-2 and TRBJ2-4, with D possibly matching TRBD2 (6 bases). CDR3 size: 13 residues. Trimming left V 5 bases short and J 12 bases short, with 17 bases between. Germline CDR1 is SGHTA and CDR2 is FQGNSA. This CDR3 reads CASSPNAGNPQYF. CDR3 sequence (DNA): TGTGCCAGCAGCCCCAACGCGGGAAACCCTCAGTACTTC.

V and J are TRBV20-1 and TRBJ2-1, with 9 bases aligning to TRBD1. Germline V gives CDR1 DFQATT, CDR2 SNEGSKA (reference sequence). Trimming took 8 bases from V and 8 from J; bases not matched to a gene: 7. This CDR3 has 12 amino acids. CDR3 coding DNA: TGCAGTCAGACAGGGGGGGTTGATGAGCAGTTCTTC. This encodes CSQTGGVDEQFF.

The V call is TRBV20-1, the J call TRBJ1-4; unclear D gene. V lost 1 base, J lost 13 bases, and 16 bases lay in between. The CDR3 spans 13 residues. Germline V CDR1 and CDR2: DFQATT, SNEGSKA (reference sequence). CDR3 region: CSARGEGVTRLFF. In DNA, the CDR3 is TGCAGTGCTAGAGGGGAGGGAGTTACGCGACTGTTTTTT.

The chain carries TRBV18 and TRBJ2-6; D not certain. The CDR3 length is 13 residues. The germline V gene has CDR1 KGHSH and CDR2 LQKENI. The CDR3: CAGKGSGANVLTF. The CDR3 region has the DNA TGTGCAGGCAAAGGCTCTGGGGCCAACGTCCTGACTTTC.

For this clonotype: A much bigger clone sits one base away, suggesting this may be a read error. J is TRBJ2-3 and V is TRBV4-2; the D gene could be TRBD1 or TRBD2 (5 bases each). The CDR3 has 13 residues. CDR1 LGHNA and CDR2 YNFKEQ come from the germline V gene. The CDR3 DNA reads as TGTGCCAGCAGCCAGGGGGTACGGAGTACGCGGTATTTT. Its translation: CASSQGVRSTRYF.

In its sample, this clonotype was seen a few times. The CDR3, as DNA: TGTGCCAGCAGCTACGACAGGAGGGACATTCAGTACTTC. It is translated as CASSYDRRDIQYF. The V call is TRBV12-3 or TRBV12-4, the J call TRBJ2-4, with D perhaps given as TRBD1 or TRBD2 (6 bases each). CDR3 length: 13 amino acids. The V end was cut by 6 bases, the J end by 8 bases, with 14 bases between.

The CDR3 nucleotides are TGTGCCAGCAGCTTAGTCGGCGGAGGCTCTGGAAACACCATATATTTT. Its translation: CASSLVGGGSGNTIYF. This rearrangement joins TRBV7-4 to TRBJ1-3; D unresolved. With 1 base removed from V and 0 bases from J, the gap between germline ends came to 10 bases. CDR1 and CDR2 from the germline V gene are SGHVT and SQSDAQ. The CDR3 loop spans 16 amino acids.

In its sample, this clonotype was seen many times. The CDR3 loop reads CASQKWMASEAFF. In DNA form, the CDR3 reads TGTGCCAGCCAGAAGTGGATGGCTTCTGAAGCTTTCTTT. The chain recombines TRBV12-3 or TRBV12-4 with TRBJ1-1; D unresolved. Trimming took off 8 bases at V and 6 bases at J, with 16 bases between the two ends. The CDR3 is made up of 13 amino acids.

In this sample, this clonotype turned up a few times. The chain recombines TRBV28 with TRBJ2-7, with D tentatively TRBD1 or TRBD2 (5 bases each). Trimming removed 6 bases from V and 2 bases from J, with 17 bases in between. This CDR3 has 15 amino acids. Germline lookup yields CDR1 MDHEN and CDR2 SYDVKM. This chain's CDR3 is CASSTYGTATYEQYF. CDR3 nucleotides: TGTGCCAGCAGCACCTACGGGACGGCGACCTACGAGCAGTACTTC.

The CDR3 bases are TGCGCCAGCAGAGGCCGGGGAAACACAGATACGCAGTATTTT. This codes for CASRGRGNTDTQYF. V is TRBV10-2 and J is TRBJ2-3, with D perhaps matching TRBD2 (5 bases). This CDR3 has 14 amino acids. Germline V CDR1 and CDR2: WSHSY, SAAADI. V was shortened by 6 bases and J by 2 bases, with 12 bases between the two germline ends.

The genes are TRBV28 and TRBJ2-7; 8 nucleotides align to TRBD1. From germline, CDR1 is MDHEN and CDR2 SYDVKM. J gave up 6 bases and V 3 bases, and 7 bases lay outside the gene matches. CDR3 length: 14 residues. CDR3 sequence reads: CASSLGQASSEQYF. CDR3 DNA sequence: TGTGCCAGCAGTTTGGGACAGGCATCGAGCGAGCAGTACTTC.